The 21 T cell receptor beta chains reported below all come from one sample, sequenced in a study of vaccination and CD4 T cells after COVID-19. No cognate antigen is known for these TCRs. Sequencing of DNA taken from cultured CD4+ T cells relied on the Oncomine TCR Beta short-read assay. TCRdb re-derived calls from the PCR reads in MiXCR, one entry per CDR3 protein. This sample yields approximately 27,000 distinct CDR3 sequences, of which 35% to 40% are seen a single time; approximately 3.6% belongs to the top ten. Time point noted: late sampling 161 to 241 days after vaccination in a few convalescent patients. Treatment of the sample: approximately 10-day PBMC culture with coronavirus spike peptide pools or control peptides (ViraFEST assay). The source material was CD4+ T cells from blood, cultured in vitro, sampled about 7 months after SARS-CoV-2 vaccination. These receptors were taken from a human donor who had recovered from COVID-19.

The rearrangement links TRBV7-9 to TRBJ2-5; D possibly corresponds to TRBD2 (6 bases). Germline V gene data show CDR1 as SEHNR and CDR2 as FQNEAQ (reference sequence). This CDR3 is 15 amino acids long. Trimming took off 3 bases at V and 6 bases at J, with 17 bases between the two ends. CDR3 protein: CASSFTTQGGKTQYF. CDR3 sequence (DNA): TGTGCCAGCAGCTTTACAACGCAGGGAGGAAAGACCCAGTACTTC.

This clonotype occurred a few times. This chain links TRBV24-1 with TRBJ2-1; weak D call: TRBD1 (6 bases). V dropped 3 bases and J dropped 7 bases, with 12 bases sitting between them. This CDR3 has 14 amino acids. Germline values: CDR1 KGHDR, CDR2 SFDVKD. CDR3 sequence reads: CATSDHHRVNEQFF. In DNA form, the CDR3 reads TGTGCCACCAGTGATCATCACAGGGTGAATGAGCAGTTCTTC.

The V call is TRBV6-5, the J call TRBJ1-2; D is unresolved. Trimming shortened V by 4 bases and J by 0 bases, and 6 bases separated the two germline ends. Germline CDR1 reads MNHEY; CDR2 reads SVGAGI. The CDR3 contains 13 residues. DNA for the CDR3: TGTGCCAGCAGTTCAGCTACTAACTATGGCTACACCTTC. Its translation: CASSSATNYGYTF.

This clonotype was recorded a few times. The rearrangement uses TRBV20-1 and TRBJ2-5; D unclear. In germline, CDR1 is DFQATT, CDR2 SNEGSKA (reference sequence). Trimming took 3 bases from V and 2 from J, leaving 10 bases between them. This CDR3 region has 13 residues. CDR3 DNA sequence: TGCAGTGCTAGTTTTGTACTTCAAGAGACCCAGTACTTC. The encoded protein is CSASFVLQETQYF.

J is TRBJ2-7 and V is TRBV11-2; TRBD2 matches at 10 bases. This CDR3 comprises 14 residues. In germline, CDR1 is SGHAT, CDR2 FQNNGV. The junction had 4 bases not matched to a gene; V was cut back by 2 bases and J by 6 bases. The CDR3 nucleotides read TGTGCCAGCAGCTTAAGGCTAGCGGGAGTCGAGCAGTACTTC. Residues: CASSLRLAGVEQYF.

V and J are TRBV5-5 and TRBJ1-5; D might be TRBD1 (6 bases). This CDR3 has 15 amino acids. Trimming shortened V by 0 bases and J by 2 bases, and 9 bases separated the two germline ends. Per germline, CDR1 SGHKS and CDR2 YYEKEE (reference sequence). The CDR3 DNA reads as TGTGCCAGCAGCTTGGCAGGGGTGGGCAATCAGCCCCAGCATTTT. Amino acid sequence: CASSLAGVGNQPQHF.

This sequence joins TRBV28 and TRBJ2-3; no firm D call. The CDR3 runs 13 residues. Trimming removed 7 bases at V and 2 bases at J, with 10 bases between. The V gene's germline CDR1 is MDHEN and CDR2 SYDVKM. The chain's CDR3 is CASNPGFTDTQYF. As DNA, the CDR3 is TGTGCCAGCAACCCTGGGTTCACAGATACGCAGTATTTT.

This rearrangement joins TRBV12-3 or TRBV12-4 to TRBJ1-1; D is unclear. This CDR3 is 18 amino acids long. V gave up 6 bases and J gave up 1 base, with 24 bases separating them. CDR3 in DNA: TGTGCCAGCAGGCCTTACATAATAGGAGCGGTAAGGAACACTGAAGCTTTCTTT. It translates to CASRPYIIGAVRNTEAFF.

This chain links TRBV20-1 with TRBJ2-1; TRBD2 agrees at 9 bases. The length of the CDR3 is 14 residues. In germline, CDR1 is DFQATT, CDR2 SNEGSKA (reference sequence). The V gene end was trimmed by 2 bases and the J gene end by 5 bases; junction bases not matched to a gene: 4. The CDR3 coding sequence is TGCAGTGCTAGACGACTAGCGGAAAACAATGAGCAGTTCTTC. Its protein is CSARRLAENNEQFF.

The chain recombines TRBV27 with TRBJ2-3; unclear D gene. The CDR3 is 11 amino acids. Germline V gene sequence: CDR1 MNHEY, CDR2 SMNVEV (reference sequence). Between the trimmed V and J ends, which lost 6 bases and 7 bases, there was a span of 8 bases. This CDR3 reads CASRRTNTQYF. CDR3 in DNA: TGTGCCAGCAGGAGAACCAATACGCAGTATTTT.

CDR3 region: CSAIGQVSNQPQHF. CDR3 nucleotide sequence: TGCAGTGCCATCGGACAGGTTAGCAATCAGCCCCAGCATTTT. The chain employs TRBV20-1 and TRBJ1-5; 7 positions agree with TRBD1. The V gene's germline CDR1 is DFQATT and CDR2 SNEGSKA (reference sequence). CDR3 length equals 14 residues. J gave up 0 bases and V 6 bases, and 5 bases lay outside the gene matches.

Here the CDR3 reads CSAKRAVSSPLHF. CDR3 nucleotide sequence: TGCAGTGCCAAGAGGGCAGTAAGTTCACCCCTCCACTTT. The V and J genes are TRBV20-1 and TRBJ1-6, with D unresolved. Between the trimmed V and J ends, which lost 6 bases and 9 bases, there was a span of 15 bases. This CDR3 contains 13 residues. Germline CDR1 and CDR2: DFQATT and SNEGSKA (reference sequence).

This chain connects TRBV19 to TRBJ2-2, with a weak D call TRBD1 (6 bases). The ends were cut back, 7 bases at V and 6 bases at J, with 12 bases in the middle. CDR1 and CDR2 from the germline V gene are LNHDA and SQIVND (reference sequence). The CDR3 totals 13 residues. The CDR3 DNA is TGTGCCAGTACAGACAGGCGCGCCGGGGAGCTGTTTTTT. Its translation is CASTDRRAGELFF.

The chain is built from TRBV6-1 and TRBJ2-3; D may be TRBD2 (6 bases). The CDR3 is 14 residues long. Trimming removed 3 bases at V and 2 bases at J, with 9 bases between. The germline V gene has CDR1 MNHNS and CDR2 SASEGT. Written as DNA, the CDR3 is TGTGCCAGCAGTGACGCGGGACCCACAGATACGCAGTATTTT. This codes for CASSDAGPTDTQYF.

This clonotype was seen a few times. J is TRBJ2-3 and V is TRBV7-2, with D possibly being TRBD1 (6 bases). This CDR3 spans 15 amino acids. V was cut by 5 bases and J by 4 bases, with 16 bases left in between. CDR1 SGHTA and CDR2 FQGNSA come from the germline V gene. CDR3 nucleotide sequence: TGTGCCAGCAGCCGCCAAACAGGGAATCCAGATACGCAGTATTTT. Translation: CASSRQTGNPDTQYF.

This clonotype was counted only a few times. J is TRBJ1-2 and V is TRBV6-1; D is unresolved. This CDR3 region has 12 residues. Trimming stripped 6 bases from V and 2 bases from J, with 7 bases between. Per germline, CDR1 MNHNS and CDR2 SASEGT. The CDR3 loop reads CASSGPNYGYTF. The CDR3, as DNA: TGTGCCAGCAGCGGACCGAACTATGGCTACACCTTC.

The rearrangement links TRBV10-3 to TRBJ2-1; unclear D gene. The CDR3 contains 13 residues. Trimming took off 7 bases at V and 5 bases at J, with 12 bases between the two ends. Germline loops: CDR1 ENHRY, CDR2 SYGVKD. The CDR3 sequence: CAITLSAHNEQFF. The CDR3 DNA follows: TGTGCCATCACTCTTAGTGCACACAATGAGCAGTTCTTC.

J is TRBJ1-5 and V is TRBV6-5; D unclear. Between the trimmed V and J ends, which lost 4 bases and 5 bases, there was a span of 9 bases. The CDR3 runs to 13 residues. CDR1 MNHEY and CDR2 SVGAGI come from the germline V gene. CDR3 loop: CASSLIRDQPQHF. The CDR3 bases are TGTGCCAGCAGTTTAATTAGGGATCAGCCCCAGCATTTT.

This clonotype has only a few counts. The rearrangement joins TRBV19 to TRBJ2-5; 10 positions agree with TRBD1. This CDR3 has 15 amino acids. In germline, CDR1 is LNHDA, CDR2 SQIVND (reference sequence). V shed 7 bases and J 4 bases; nucleotides not matched to a gene: 9. The CDR3 is CASKLTTGGGETQYF. As DNA, the CDR3 is TGTGCCAGTAAGCTAACGACAGGGGGCGGAGAGACCCAGTACTTC.

In this sample, this clonotype turned up a few times. The chain combines TRBV6-5 with TRBJ1-5; weak D call: TRBD1 (5 bases). This CDR3 has 15 amino acids. V was clipped by 4 bases and J by 3 bases, with 13 bases between them. Per germline, CDR1 MNHEY and CDR2 SVGAGI. In nucleotides, the CDR3 is TGTGCCAGCAGTTTCCGTGACAGCTACAATCAGCCCCAGCATTTT. It translates to CASSFRDSYNQPQHF.

The V call is TRBV7-2, the J call TRBJ1-5; unclear D gene. The CDR3 consists of 12 residues. The V end lost 7 bases, the J end lost 3 bases, and 7 bases lay between the germline ends. The germline CDR1 and CDR2 sequences are SGHTA and FQGNSA. The CDR3 coding sequence is TGTGCCAGCACCCGACCCAATCAGCCCCAGCATTTT. Residues: CASTRPNQPQHF.